This entry concerns a single TCR beta chain. The data originate from a study of cytomegalovirus exposure and HLA in healthy donors. The PCR used 60 Vbeta and 13 Jbeta primers. The repertoire was sequenced with immunoSEQ multiplex PCR; TCRdb's copy has only in-frame clones and lacks some. The sample includes 45,000 or so clones. V lost 3 bases, J lost 2 bases, and 10 bases stayed unmatched. Germline-derived CDR1 and CDR2 are SGHDT and YYEEEE. The CDR3 totals 16 residues. Source material: PBMCs. The clonotype was recovered from a male donor in good health and CMV-seronegative. V gene TRBV5-6 combines with J gene TRBJ2-7; TRBD1 matches at 8 bases. CDR3 sequence (DNA): TGTGCCAGCAGCTCCCCGGACAGGGACCCAACCTACGAGCAGTACTTC. Translation: CASSSPDRDPTYEQYF.